The following is a TCR beta chain sequence with its context. The antigen is undetermined. V was shortened by 4 bases and J by 5 bases, with 14 bases between the two germline ends. The CDR3 consists of 13 residues. Germline assignment: CDR1 GTSNPN and CDR2 SVGIG (reference sequence). Repertoires were generated with immunoSEQ multiplex PCR, while TCRdb's copy carries only in-frame clones and drops some. This sample yields 250,000 to 350,000 clones, of which over 75% are seen a single time; 0.92% belongs to the top ten. The data originate from a study of cytomegalovirus exposure and HLA in healthy donors. General study points: Despite most TCR sequences being rare, some public TCRs occurred in many donors. The classifier reportedly diagnosed cytomegalovirus status with high specificity and sensitivity. Within the 90 to 150 validation repertoires, first-cohort TCR clusters tended to co-occur, according to a later analysis.

This clonotype was obtained from a woman between 18 and 29 years old in good health and CMV-seronegative. Sequencing was carried out using PBMCs. V gene TRBV30 combines with J gene TRBJ1-1, with D possibly matching TRBD1 (5 bases). The CDR3 DNA reads TGTGCCTGGAACCTAGGGGTTACTACTGAAGCTTTCTTT. Encoded protein: CAWNLGVTTEAFF.